The TCR beta chain under discussion was sequenced for a study of T cells in Graves' hyperthyroidism and ophthalmopathy. A remark on this clonotype: Its antigen is not identified.

Clinical symptoms, serum thyroxine and TRAb, thyroid ultrasound and orbital computed tomography were used for the diagnoses. The study collected blood at first hyperthyroidism diagnosis, before any ophthalmopathy symptoms arose. RNA transcripts yielded amplified TCR beta CDR3 regions. Using the HTBI primer set, a first-round RT-PCR was run on the TCR CDR3. MiXCR, run by TCRdb on the multiplex PCR reads, gives a single entry per CDR3 protein. The sample contains around 250,000 distinct CDR3 sequences, roughly 15% of which appear only once. Whole-study results and caveats: Ophthalmopathy was distinguished from stable hyperthyroidism by 13 V-J signatures. Peripheral blood also featured most of the thyroid clonotypes expanded above 0.001.

CDR1 and CDR2 (germline): WNHNN, SYGVQD (reference sequence). The CDR3 runs 15 residues. The V end lost 0 bases, the J end lost 1 base, and 7 bases lay between the germline ends. The material sequenced was blood. J is TRBJ2-1 and V is TRBV10-1; D not resolved. The sequence was obtained from a woman aged 40 to 49 with Graves' hyperthyroidism that later progressed to Graves' ophthalmopathy. The CDR3 here is CASSESSGSYNEQFF. For the CDR3, the DNA is TGCGCCAGCAGTGAGTCGAGTGGTTCCTACAATGAGCAGTTCTTC.